This is a list of T cell receptor beta chains from one sample in a study of CD8+CD57+ T cells in acquired aplastic anemia. TCRdb fed the reads into MiXCR, producing one record per CDR3 protein. The table has about 80,000 distinct CDR3 sequences, more than 40% seen once. Sequences were obtained from sorted CD4+, CD8+, or CD8+CD57+ T cells (not recorded which) from PBMCs. The origin of the receptors is a human donor in good health, serving as a control. CDR3s leave out the opening cysteine and the closing phenylalanine or tryptophan.

J | V | CDR3
TRBJ2-1 | TRBV6-1 | ASSRGQGNNEQF
TRBJ2-7 | TRBV12-3/TRBV12-4 | ASSPGDTYEQY
TRBJ1-3 | TRBV25-1 | ASTGQGNTIY
TRBJ2-7 | TRBV2 | ASSTVWGATYEQY
TRBJ2-7 | TRBV25-1 | ASSGTGYSYEQY
TRBJ2-3 | TRBV9 | ASSVVERGGTDTQY
TRBJ1-1 | TRBV7-9 | ASSFPAGTTAF
TRBJ2-5 | TRBV7-6 | ASSARERGHLETQY
TRBJ1-1 | TRBV2 | ASEGQNTEAF
TRBJ1-1 | TRBV15 | ATSMGGQGGTEAF
TRBJ2-3 | TRBV24-1 | ATSDLTGTSGGGTDTQY
TRBJ1-2 | TRBV19 | ARLRDSYGYT
TRBJ1-1 | TRBV19 | ASYDRDTEAF
TRBJ1-1 | TRBV15 | ATRTTGSTTEAF
TRBJ1-2 | TRBV27 | ASSLGLMYGYT
TRBJ2-7 | TRBV24-1 | ATSAGTGGDEQY
TRBJ1-5 | TRBV10-3 | AISFYSDQPQH
TRBJ2-3 | TRBV7-2 | ASSYGGPTDTQY
TRBJ2-1 | TRBV15 | ATSGGLAGGTHNEQF